The text below deals with one T cell receptor (beta chain). This sample was included in a study of shared clonotypes between healthy human individuals. TCRdb keeps only in-frame clones here, not all; method: immunoSEQ multiplex PCR. Found here are about half a million clones, approximately 80% of them singletons; the top ten hold about 12%. There are 16 residues in the CDR3. J was trimmed by 0 bases and V by 0 bases; bases with no gene match: 3. Germline values: CDR1 SGHDT, CDR2 YYEEEE. The sequence derives from a woman aged 40 to 50 in good health. Some clones in this sample may be carry-over from other donors' samples. The chain couples TRBV5-6 to TRBJ2-3, with TRBD1 identical over 8 bases. Sequencing was performed on PBMCs. This CDR3 reads CASSLGQGASTDTQYF. In DNA, the CDR3 is TGTGCCAGCAGCTTGGGGCAGGGGGCCAGCACAGATACGCAGTATTTT.